This T cell receptor (beta chain) was observed in a study of T-cell memory formation after mild COVID-19. The table lists this clonotype with a few counts. A 5'RACE reaction primed in the constant segment made cDNA libraries of TCR alpha and TCR beta, and these carried sample barcodes and UMIs. From the 5' RACE reads, TCRdb called clonotypes with MiXCR, one entry per CDR3 protein. Of around 110,000 distinct CDR3 sequences in the sample, over 15% are singletons; the top ten hold around 28%. Trimming removed 4 bases from V and 5 bases from J; junction bases left unmatched: 3. This CDR3 spans 14 amino acids. Germline CDR1 MGHRA, CDR2 YSYEKL.

The TCR sequence derives from an adult woman who had mild COVID-19 (a few samples of this study predate the infection). Cell type and time point are not known. The sequenced sample consisted of PBMCs or a T cell subset sorted from them (not recorded which). The chain joins TRBV4-1 to TRBJ1-1, with TRBD1 identical over 11 bases. Here the CDR3 DNA reads TGCGCCAGCAGCCCGGGACAGGGGGTAACTGAAGCTTTCTTT. It is translated as CASSPGQGVTEAFF.